A selection of T cell receptor beta chains follows, all from one sample in a study of cytomegalovirus exposure and HLA in healthy donors. Measured with immunoSEQ multiplex PCR; TCRdb has only the in-frame clones, and not every one. The sample contains about 54,000 clones, approximately 80% of which appear only once. The sequencing sample was made of PBMCs. Source of these receptors: a female donor in good health and CMV-seronegative. Each CDR3 is given with its conserved first and last residue. A D gene is named only where the DNA matches it firmly. Rows may omit the clone size; those that give it use once, few, many or a size class.

TRBV5-1,TRBD2,NA,TRBJ2-5,CASSLAIGGGTETQYF,TGCGCCAGCAGCTTGGCCATTGGCGGGGGGACAGAGACCCAGTACTTC
TRBV29-1,NA,NA,TRBJ1-1,CSGYRENTEAFF,TGCAGCGGCTACAGGGAGAACACTGAAGCTTTCTTT
TRBV5-8,TRBD1,once,TRBJ1-4,CASSLRGRSTNEKLFF,TGTGCCAGCAGCTTGAGGGGGCGGTCGACTAATGAAAAACTGTTTTTT
TRBV14,NA,NA,TRBJ1-2,CASSQESGTAGYTF,TGTGCCAGCAGCCAAGAATCCGGGACTGCTGGCTACACCTTC
TRBV18,NA,NA,TRBJ2-2,CASSPLIRGANTGELFF,TGTGCCAGCTCACCACTTATTCGGGGAGCCAACACCGGGGAGCTGTTTTTT
TRBV15,NA,NA,TRBJ1-1,CATSRDFGQNTEAFF,TGTGCCACCAGCAGAGATTTTGGGCAGAACACTGAAGCTTTCTTT
TRBV9,TRBD2,NA,TRBJ2-3,CASSVETSGSRTDTQYF,TGTGCCAGCAGCGTAGAAACTAGCGGGTCTAGGACAGATACGCAGTATTTT
TRBV18,TRBD1,NA,TRBJ1-1,CASSTPQTGGVTEAFF,TGTGCCAGCTCAACCCCTCAAACAGGGGGCGTCACTGAAGCTTTCTTT
TRBV29-1,NA,NA,TRBJ1-1,CSVRRVNTEAFF,TGCAGCGTTCGACGGGTGAACACTGAAGCTTTCTTT
TRBV6-6,NA,NA,TRBJ1-6,CASRAGTASGSPLHF,TGTGCCAGCAGGGCCGGGACTGCGTCAGGATCACCCCTCCACTTT
TRBV18,NA,NA,TRBJ1-5,CASSPQGPSNQPQHF,TGTGCCAGCTCACCCCAGGGTCCCAGCAATCAGCCCCAGCATTTT
TRBV7-9,TRBD2,NA,TRBJ2-3,CASSPGTGGDTQYF,TGTGCCAGCAGCCCCGGGACGGGGGGGGATACGCAGTATTTT
TRBV19,TRBD1,NA,TRBJ1-3,CASSIEGGTGRSGNTIYF,TGTGCCAGTAGTATCGAGGGGGGGACAGGGCGCTCTGGAAACACCATATATTTT
TRBV11-2,NA,NA,TRBJ1-2,CASSVRLVQGGGYTF,TGTGCCAGCAGCGTCCGGCTAGTACAGGGTGGTGGCTACACCTTC
TRBV29-1,TRBD1,NA,TRBJ2-7,CSAGTGGSYEQYF,TGCAGCGCAGGGACAGGGGGTTCCTACGAGCAGTACTTC
TRBV5-1,TRBD1,NA,TRBJ2-2,CASSLTTGAGGELFF,TGCGCCAGCAGCCTAACGACAGGGGCTGGCGGGGAGCTGTTTTTT
TRBV7-7,TRBD1,NA,TRBJ2-2,CASGRTGTGELFF,TGTGCTAGCGGCCGGACAGGGACCGGGGAGCTGTTTTTT
TRBV9,TRBD2,NA,TRBJ2-5,CASSPRGGGAETQYF,TGTGCCAGCAGCCCCCGGGGCGGGGGGGCTGAGACCCAGTACTTC
TRBV19,TRBD1,NA,TRBJ2-7,CASSAGTGGYEQYF,TGTGCCAGTAGCGCCGGGACAGGGGGCTACGAGCAGTACTTC
TRBV5-4,NA,NA,TRBJ1-4,CASSYGEEKLFF,TGTGCCAGCAGCTATGGAGAGGAAAAACTGTTTTTT
TRBV11-3,TRBD1,NA,TRBJ2-3,CASSPRGLTDTQYF,TGTGCCAGCAGCCCCAGGGGGCTCACAGATACGCAGTATTTT
TRBV5-6,NA,NA,TRBJ2-5,CASSLVGVGGETQYF,TGTGCCAGCAGCTTGGTAGGGGTTGGAGGGGAGACCCAGTACTTC
TRBV19,NA,NA,TRBJ1-3,CASSIGRASGNTIYF,TGTGCCAGTAGTATTGGCAGGGCCTCTGGAAACACCATATATTTT
TRBV6-5,NA,NA,TRBJ2-5,CASSYSPAAQETQYF,TGTGCCAGCAGTTACTCTCCAGCGGCACAAGAGACCCAGTACTTC
TRBV4-1,TRBD1,NA,TRBJ1-2,CASSQGDRANYGYTF,TGCGCCAGCAGCCAAGGGGACAGAGCTAACTATGGCTACACCTTC
TRBV9,TRBD2,NA,TRBJ2-3,CASSDRPTSGGTDTQYF,TGTGCCAGCAGCGACCGACCTACTAGCGGGGGCACAGATACGCAGTATTTT
TRBV7-9,NA,NA,TRBJ1-2,CASSLSPGAGYTF,TGTGCCAGCAGCTTAAGCCCAGGGGCTGGCTACACCTTC
TRBV7-6,TRBD1,few,TRBJ1-6,CASSWGQGQSPLHF,TGTGCCAGCAGCTGGGGACAGGGGCAATCACCCCTCCACTTT
TRBV5-1,NA,few,TRBJ2-4,CASSELPKNIQYF,TGCGCCAGCAGCGAGCTACCTAAAAACATTCAGTACTTC
TRBV9,TRBD2,few,TRBJ2-1,CASSVSGGAWGNNEQFF,TGTGCCAGCAGCGTAAGCGGGGGGGCCTGGGGGAACAATGAGCAGTTCTTC
TRBV6-1,TRBD1,NA,TRBJ1-5,CASSGDSLGNQPQHF,TGTGCCAGCAGTGGGGACAGCTTGGGCAATCAGCCCCAGCATTTT
TRBV4-1,TRBD2,NA,TRBJ2-3,CASSPRSRGGPDTQYF,TGCGCCAGCAGCCCAAGAAGTCGCGGGGGGCCAGATACGCAGTATTTT
TRBV27,NA,NA,TRBJ2-7,CASSLLQGPRSEQYF,TGTGCCAGCAGCTTACTACAGGGCCCCAGGTCCGAGCAGTACTTC
TRBV18,NA,NA,TRBJ1-1,CASSRNAGSGTEAFF,TGTGCCAGCTCACGGAATGCCGGGTCCGGTACTGAAGCTTTCTTT
TRBV5-1,TRBD1,once,TRBJ2-2,CASNRDRNTGELFF,TGCGCCAGCAACCGGGACAGGAACACCGGGGAGCTGTTTTTT
TRBV5-5,NA,NA,TRBJ1-1,CASSLILGLLNTEAFF,TGTGCCAGCAGCTTAATACTTGGACTGCTGAACACTGAAGCTTTCTTT
TRBV5-4,NA,NA,TRBJ1-5,CASSLGGSHSNQPQHF,TGTGCCAGCAGCTTGGGAGGGAGCCATAGCAATCAGCCCCAGCATTTT
TRBV5-1,NA,once,TRBJ1-6,CASSLAAFPRGNSPLHF,TGCGCCAGCAGCTTGGCGGCTTTTCCTCGAGGCAATTCACCCCTCCACTTT
TRBV6-5,NA,few,TRBJ2-5,CASSLRQGGETQYF,TGTGCCAGCAGTCTAAGACAGGGAGGAGAGACCCAGTACTTC